The 30 T cell receptor beta chains listed next were all sequenced from one sample in a study of T cell responses to AZD1222 COVID-19 vaccine. Method: immunoSEQ multiplex PCR; TCRdb's copy keeps in-frame clones and lacks some. Of 98,000 or so clones listed, 86% were seen once; the top ten hold 2.5% to 4%. The specimen was peripheral blood, collected 28 days after the second dose of the MenACWY control vaccine. The receptors stem from an adult who received the MenACWY meningococcal vaccine as a control.

This sequence joins TRBV7-3 and TRBJ2-7; D unresolved. The germline gives CDR1 SGHTA, CDR2 FQGTGA. Trimming shortened V by 5 bases and J by 3 bases, and 11 bases separated the two germline ends. This CDR3 is 13 amino acids long. The CDR3 loop is CASSPTPGYEQYF. The CDR3, as DNA: TGTGCCAGCAGCCCCACCCCGGGCTACGAGCAGTACTTC.

In its sample, this clone was seen once. The chain joins TRBV2 to TRBJ1-6, with 8 bases fitting TRBD1. The length of the CDR3 is 20 residues. Germline trimming cut 1 base from V and 0 bases from J; bases unmatched to any gene: 11. Germline values: CDR1 SNHLY, CDR2 FYNNEI. The CDR3 DNA is TGTGCCAGCAGTGAAGGAGGCAGGGGGCTCAAGAGCTCCTATAATTCACCCCTCCACTTT. Protein product: CASSEGGRGLKSSYNSPLHF.

This sequence joins TRBV5-6 and TRBJ1-1; D is undetermined. The ends were cut back, 4 bases at V and 1 base at J, with 8 bases in the middle. This CDR3 has 13 amino acids. Germline V lookup: CDR1 SGHDT, CDR2 YYEEEE. CDR3 sequence (DNA): TGTGCCAGCAGCGCCACAGCGAACACTGAAGCTTTCTTT. Residues: CASSATANTEAFF.

V gene TRBV19 combines with J gene TRBJ2-7; D may match TRBD1 or TRBD2 (5 bases each). The germline V and J ends were trimmed by 6 bases and 5 bases, with 8 bases remaining between them. This CDR3 comprises 11 residues. Germline V gene data show CDR1 as LNHDA and CDR2 as SQIVND (reference sequence). The CDR3, as DNA: TGTGCCAGTAGATGGGGACACGAGCAGTACTTC. Protein product: CASRWGHEQYF. Full variable domain (remainder filled in from reference TRBV19 and TRBJ2-7): DGGITQSPKYLFRKEGQNVTLSCEQNLNHDAMYWYRQDPGQGLRLIYYSQIVNDFQKGDIAEGYSVSREKKESFPLTVTSAQKNPTAFYLCASRWGHEQYFGPGTRLTVT.

This chain uses TRBV6-6 with TRBJ1-3, with D possibly being TRBD1 (5 bases). Looked up from germline, CDR1 is MNHNY and CDR2 is SVGAGI (reference sequence). The CDR3 length is 14 residues. V lost 7 bases to trimming and J lost 0 bases, with 10 bases between them. Here the CDR3 DNA reads TGTGCCAGCAATCCAGGGAGCTCTGGAAACACCATATATTTT. Translated: CASNPGSSGNTIYF.

The table lists this clone with a count of one. Germline is not matched at one junction end, which may reflect a read error. The J gene is TRBJ1-1, the V gene TRBV30, with 8 bases aligning to TRBD1. The CDR3 sequence is 12 residues long. Looked up from germline, CDR1 is GTSNPN and CDR2 is SVGIG (reference sequence). Written as DNA, the CDR3 is TGTGCCTGGAGTGCACCAATTCCACAGGGGGAGTTT. It is translated as CAWSAPIPQGEF.

The J gene is TRBJ1-2, the V gene TRBV27, with TRBD1 as a possible D gene (5 bases). Trimming pared 7 bases from V and 4 bases from J, leaving 7 bases between. The CDR3 is made up of 11 amino acids. Germline V lookup: CDR1 MNHEY, CDR2 SMNVEV (reference sequence). CDR3 sequence: CASMGGYGYTF. The CDR3, as DNA: TGTGCCAGCATGGGGGGCTATGGCTACACCTTC.

The V call is TRBV7-9, the J call TRBJ2-5; D remains unclear. There are 14 residues in the CDR3. The ends were cut back, 4 bases at V and 4 bases at J, with 13 bases in the middle. The V gene's germline CDR1 is SEHNR and CDR2 FQNEAQ (reference sequence). The CDR3 coding sequence is TGTGCCAGCAGCTACTCCTCAGGCTCAGAGACCCAGTACTTC. This codes for CASSYSSGSETQYF.

The gene calls are TRBV18 and TRBJ2-7, with D maybe TRBD2 (6 bases). V was trimmed by 2 bases and J by 6 bases, leaving 14 bases between them. The V gene's germline CDR1 is KGHSH and CDR2 LQKENI. This CDR3 has 14 amino acids. CDR3 DNA sequence: TGTGCCAGCTCACCAGAGTCGGGGGTCTTCGAGCAGTACTTC. Its translation: CASSPESGVFEQYF.

This clone turned up a few times. The genes are TRBV6-5 and TRBJ1-5, with D perhaps matching TRBD1 (5 bases). Germline lookup yields CDR1 MNHEY and CDR2 SVGAGI. The CDR3 has 14 amino acids. Trimming left V 4 bases short and J 0 bases short, with 7 bases between. The CDR3 nucleotides read TGTGCCAGCAGTTTTCAGGGTAGCAATCAGCCCCAGCATTTT. Translation gives CASSFQGSNQPQHF.

The rearrangement joins TRBV7-2 to TRBJ2-2, with 7 positions matching TRBD1. With V trimmed by 5 bases and J by 4 bases, 4 bases remained unmatched. The CDR3 has 14 amino acids. The V gene's germline CDR1 is SGHTA and CDR2 FQGNSA. In DNA form, the CDR3 reads TGTGCCAGCAGCCCTTCAGGGGGCACCGGGGAGCTGTTTTTT. As protein: CASSPSGGTGELFF. Looking up the rest from reference TRBV7-2 and TRBJ2-2 gives the full variable domain: GAGVSQSPSNKVTEKGKDVELRCDPISGHTALYWYRQSLGQGLEFLIYFQGNSAPDKSGLPSDRFSAERTGGSVSTLTIQRTQQEDSAVYLCASSPSGGTGELFFGEGSRLTVL.

The chain is built from TRBV15 and TRBJ2-5; 9 positions agree with TRBD1. CDR1 and CDR2 (germline): LNHNV, YYDKDF (reference sequence). Unmatched junction bases numbered 4, after V lost 0 bases and J lost 5 bases. There are 15 residues in the CDR3. CDR3 in DNA: TGTGCCACCAGCAGAGAACCCGGGACAGGGGAGACCCAGTACTTC. It specifies CATSREPGTGETQYF.

The chain carries TRBV5-1 and TRBJ2-3; perhaps TRBD1 as D (6 bases). V lost 1 base to trimming and J lost 2 bases, with 8 bases between them. The CDR3 spans 14 residues. Germline loops: CDR1 SGHRS, CDR2 YFSETQ. The CDR3 DNA follows: TGCGCCAGCAGCTTGAACAGGGACACAGATACGCAGTATTTT. Amino acids: CASSLNRDTDTQYF.

The chain employs TRBV27 and TRBJ2-5, with D possibly being TRBD1 (5 bases). V shed 1 base and J shed 1 base, with 7 bases lying between them. This CDR3 spans 14 amino acids. Germline V CDR1 and CDR2: MNHEY, SMNVEV (reference sequence). The CDR3 loop is CASSLWGSQETQYF. The CDR3 nucleotides are TGTGCCAGCAGTTTATGGGGCAGCCAAGAGACCCAGTACTTC.

The J gene is TRBJ2-3, the V gene TRBV19; 9 bases match TRBD2. There are 16 residues in the CDR3. V lost 5 bases and J lost 0; bases outside the gene matches: 6. Germline assignment: CDR1 LNHDA and CDR2 SQIVND (reference sequence). Here the CDR3 DNA reads TGTGCCAGTAGTCCGCGGGGGGGCCGAAGCACAGATACGCAGTATTTT. It yields the protein CASSPRGGRSTDTQYF.

The V and J genes are TRBV7-7 and TRBJ2-1; 10 bases align to TRBD2. V shed 4 bases and J 3 bases; nucleotides not matched to a gene: 3. Germline-derived CDR1 and CDR2 are SSHAT and FNYEAQ (reference sequence). This CDR3 is built from 15 residues. The CDR3 DNA reads TGTGCCAGCAGCTACCGACTAGCGGGCTACAATGAGCAGTTCTTC. Protein product: CASSYRLAGYNEQFF.

The chain recombines TRBV7-2 with TRBJ2-7, with 7 nucleotides matching TRBD1. Germline values: CDR1 SGHTA, CDR2 FQGNSA. The V segment lost 0 bases and the J segment 5 bases; nucleotides outside the gene matches: 7. This CDR3 has 15 residues. This CDR3 is CASSLARTGPDEQYF. The CDR3 nucleotides read TGTGCCAGCAGCTTAGCCCGGACAGGTCCCGACGAGCAGTACTTC.

This rearrangement joins TRBV6-6 to TRBJ2-2; D gene unclear. The CDR3 loop spans 14 amino acids. Trimming removed 4 bases from V and 3 bases from J, with 9 bases in between. Germline V gene sequence: CDR1 MNHNY, CDR2 SVGAGI (reference sequence). CDR3 residues: CASSFAADTGELFF. The CDR3 region has the DNA TGTGCCAGCAGTTTCGCCGCCGACACCGGGGAGCTGTTTTTT.

The chain has TRBV4-1 and TRBJ1-5; D unclear. Trimming stripped 6 bases from V and 2 bases from J, with 14 bases between. The length of the CDR3 is 15 residues. Germline assignment: CDR1 MGHRA and CDR2 YSYEKL. CDR3 in DNA: TGCGCCAGCAGTTATAGTGAGGGAGGCAATCAGCCCCAGCATTTT. Amino acid sequence: CASSYSEGGNQPQHF.

The chain is built from TRBV9 and TRBJ2-1; D is uncertain. The CDR3 has 14 amino acids. In germline, CDR1 is SGDLS, CDR2 YYNGEE. V lost 2 bases and J lost 3, with 9 bases in between. The CDR3: CASSVTRVYNEQFF. CDR3 nucleotides: TGTGCCAGCAGCGTTACACGGGTCTACAATGAGCAGTTCTTC.

This CDR3 is CASSHQASGNNNEQFF. The CDR3 nucleotides are TGTGCCAGCAGCCATCAGGCCAGCGGGAATAACAATGAGCAGTTCTTC. This chain joins TRBV4-2 and TRBJ2-1, with TRBD2 matching 7 bases. Germline lookup yields CDR1 LGHNA and CDR2 YNFKEQ. J gave up 5 bases and V 3 bases, and 10 bases lay outside the gene matches. The CDR3 has 16 amino acids.

As to this clone: One end of the junction varies from germline; a read error may be responsible. This chain uses TRBV27 with TRBJ1-1; D is unclear. The CDR3 spans 13 residues. Germline values: CDR1 MNHEY, CDR2 SMNVEV (reference sequence). The CDR3 is CAGSLRENTEAFF. The CDR3 DNA is TGTGCCGGCAGTTTGAGGGAGAACACTGAAGCTTTCTTT.

The gene calls are TRBV10-1 and TRBJ2-2; D might be TRBD2 (6 bases). The V and J ends lost 6 bases and 0 bases respectively, with 23 bases between them. The CDR3 length is 19 residues. The germline gives CDR1 WNHNN, CDR2 SYGVQD (reference sequence). The CDR3 nucleotides read TGCGCCAGCAGGGGAGGACCCCCAAAGGAGACCACGAACACCGGGGAGCTGTTTTTT. Its translation: CASRGGPPKETTNTGELFF.

This clone was observed a handful of times. The chain has TRBV11-3 and TRBJ2-7; possibly TRBD1 for D (6 bases). The V end lost 4 bases, the J end lost 4 bases, and 17 bases lay between the germline ends. There are 15 residues in the CDR3. Germline loops: CDR1 SGHNT, CDR2 YENEEA. As DNA, the CDR3 is TGTGCCAGCAGCTACGCACAGGGCCCCTCATACGAGCAGTACTTC. Protein: CASSYAQGPSYEQYF.

The chain joins TRBV4-3 to TRBJ1-4; maybe TRBD1 (5 bases). V lost 0 bases to trimming and J lost 4 bases, with 24 bases between them. The CDR3 totals 20 residues. CDR1 is LGHNA and CDR2 is YSLEER in the germline V gene. The CDR3 region is CASSQDLIRGGQGFNEKLFF. CDR3 nucleotides: TGCGCCAGCAGCCAAGATCTTATACGGGGGGGTCAAGGTTTTAATGAAAAACTGTTTTTT.

V is TRBV13 and J is TRBJ2-7; 7 bases align to TRBD2. Germline V lookup: CDR1 PRHDT, CDR2 FYEKMQ (reference sequence). The V gene end was trimmed by 1 base and the J gene end by 7 bases; junction bases not matched to a gene: 4. The CDR3 runs 13 residues. CDR3 DNA sequence: TGTGCCAGCAGCTTAGAGCGGGGCGGAGAGCAGTACTTC. Protein sequence: CASSLERGGEQYF.

The rearrangement joins TRBV6-9 to TRBJ2-5, with D maybe TRBD1 (6 bases). The CDR3 runs 16 residues. CDR1 and CDR2 (germline): MNHGY, SVAAGI. Trimming shortened V by 4 bases and J by 5 bases, and 20 bases separated the two germline ends. CDR3 region: CASSWTRDPQGETQYF. CDR3 in DNA: TGTGCCAGCAGTTGGACCCGGGACCCTCAGGGGGAGACCCAGTACTTC.

In its sample, this clone was seen a few times. The rearrangement uses TRBV2 and TRBJ2-4; D uncertain. The ends were cut back, 8 bases at V and 8 bases at J, with 22 bases in the middle. The V gene's germline CDR1 is SNHLY and CDR2 FYNNEI. The CDR3 sequence is 15 residues long. In DNA, the CDR3 is TGTGCCAGCTGCCTCTCGACCCAAAGTCCGGACATTCAGTACTTC. This gives the protein CASCLSTQSPDIQYF. Full variable domain (remainder filled in from reference TRBV2 and TRBJ2-4): EPEVTQTPSHQVTQMGQEVILRCVPISNHLYFYWYRQILGQKVEFLVSFYNNEISEKSEIFDDQFSVERPDGSNFTLKIRSTKLEDSAMYFCASCLSTQSPDIQYFGAGTRLSVL.

The chain uses TRBV3-1 (or the pseudogene TRBV3-2) and TRBJ2-3; no firm D call. The CDR3 extends over 12 amino acids. V lost 1 base to trimming and J lost 5 bases, with 4 bases between them. The germline gives CDR1 LGHDT, CDR2 YNNKEL (reference sequence). CDR3 protein: CASSQGGDTQYF. As DNA, the CDR3 is TGTGCCAGCAGCCAAGGTGGAGATACGCAGTATTTT.

The chain uses TRBV27 and TRBJ1-2; TRBD1 matches 7 bases. Germline V CDR1 and CDR2: MNHEY, SMNVEV (reference sequence). This CDR3 is built from 14 residues. V trimming: 2 bases; J trimming: 3 bases; junction bases outside the gene matches: 3. The DNA of the CDR3 is TGTGCCAGCAGTTTAAAGGGGGCCGACTATGGCTACACCTTC. Residues: CASSLKGADYGYTF.